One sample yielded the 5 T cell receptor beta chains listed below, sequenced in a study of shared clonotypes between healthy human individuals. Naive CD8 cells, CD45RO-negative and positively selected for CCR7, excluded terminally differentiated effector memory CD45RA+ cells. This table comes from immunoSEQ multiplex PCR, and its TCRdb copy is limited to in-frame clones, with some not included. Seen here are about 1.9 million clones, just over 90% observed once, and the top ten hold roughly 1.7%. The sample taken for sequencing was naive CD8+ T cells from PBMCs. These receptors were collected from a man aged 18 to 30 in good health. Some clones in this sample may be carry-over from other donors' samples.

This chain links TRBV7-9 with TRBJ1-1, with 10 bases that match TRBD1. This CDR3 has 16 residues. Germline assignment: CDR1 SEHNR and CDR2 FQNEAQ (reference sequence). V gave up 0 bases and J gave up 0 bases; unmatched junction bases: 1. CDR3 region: CASSLAGQGVNTEAFF. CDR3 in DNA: TGTGCCAGCAGCTTAGCAGGACAGGGGGTGAACACTGAAGCTTTCTTT.

DNA of the CDR3: TGTGCCAGCAGCCCACCGCCGGGACTAGCGGGAGAGGGCGGGGAGCTGTTTTTT. As protein: CASSPPPGLAGEGGELFF. The chain carries TRBV7-9 and TRBJ2-2; 14 bases align to TRBD2. Germline V CDR1 and CDR2: SEHNR, FQNEAQ (reference sequence). CDR3 length: 18 amino acids. The J segment lost 7 bases and the V segment lost 5 bases, leaving 12 bases of the junction unmatched.

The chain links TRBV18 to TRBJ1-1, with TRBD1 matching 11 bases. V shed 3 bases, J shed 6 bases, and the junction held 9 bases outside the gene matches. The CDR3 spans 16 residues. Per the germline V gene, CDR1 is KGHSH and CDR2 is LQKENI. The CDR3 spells CASSPYWTGGVAEAFF. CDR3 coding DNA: TGTGCCAGCTCACCCTACTGGACAGGGGGCGTCGCTGAAGCTTTCTTT.

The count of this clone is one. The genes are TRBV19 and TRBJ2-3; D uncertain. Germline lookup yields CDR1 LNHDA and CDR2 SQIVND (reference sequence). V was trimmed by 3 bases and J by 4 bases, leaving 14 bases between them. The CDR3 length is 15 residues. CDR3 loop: CASSIRVFASDTQYF. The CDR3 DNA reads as TGTGCCAGTAGTATTCGTGTCTTTGCTTCAGATACGCAGTATTTT.

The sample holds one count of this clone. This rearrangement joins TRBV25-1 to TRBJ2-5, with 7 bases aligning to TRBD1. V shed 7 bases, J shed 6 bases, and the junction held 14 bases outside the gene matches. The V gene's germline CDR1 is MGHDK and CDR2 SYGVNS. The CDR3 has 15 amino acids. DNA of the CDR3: TGTGCCAGCAATGCCGACAGGGAAGACGGAAAGACCCAGTACTTC. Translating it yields CASNADREDGKTQYF. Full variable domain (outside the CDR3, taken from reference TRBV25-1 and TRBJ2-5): EADIYQTPRYLVIGTGKKITLECSQTMGHDKMYWYQQDPGMELHLIHYSYGVNSTEKGDLSSESTVSRIRTEHFPLTLESARPSHTSQYLCASNADREDGKTQYFGPGTRLLVL.